Each of the 23 T cell receptor beta chains below was sequenced from the same sample in a study of blood T cell repertoires in COVID-19. Libraries were prepared by immunoSEQ multiplex PCR; TCRdb keeps only in-frame clonotypes and omits some of them. The sample holds around 75,000 clones, less than 85% seen once. The sequencing input was peripheral blood. The receptor source for this set is an elderly woman with active or convalescent COVID-19.

The gene calls are TRBV4-1 and TRBJ2-1, with 8 bases matching TRBD2. With V trimmed by 1 base and J by 0 bases, 5 bases remained unmatched. This CDR3 is 17 amino acids long. Germline assignment: CDR1 MGHRA and CDR2 YSYEKL. CDR3 residues: CASSQVERGSSYNEQFF. For the CDR3, the DNA is TGCGCCAGCAGCCAAGTTGAGCGGGGGAGCTCCTACAATGAGCAGTTCTTC.

A single count supports this clone. The gene calls are TRBV12-3 or TRBV12-4 and TRBJ2-1; 8 bases agree with TRBD2. Germline trimming cut 5 bases from V and 8 bases from J; bases unmatched to any gene: 5. The CDR3 contains 13 residues. The DNA of the CDR3 is TGTGCCAGCAGTCTAGGGACTAGATATGAGCAGTTCTTC. Protein product: CASSLGTRYEQFF.

The chain is built from TRBV7-9 and TRBJ1-2, with 8 bases fitting TRBD1. Germline V gene data show CDR1 as SEHNR and CDR2 as FQNEAQ (reference sequence). Losses at the gene ends were 3 bases for V and 5 bases for J; bases not matched to a gene: 2. The CDR3 has 13 residues. In DNA form, the CDR3 reads TGTGCCAGCAGCTTCACAGGGGGGTATGGCTACACCTTC. Its translation: CASSFTGGYGYTF. The full variable domain, in which reference TRBV7-9 and TRBJ1-2 provide the parts outside the CDR3, is DTGVSQNPRHKITKRGQNVTFRCDPISEHNRLYWYRQTLGQGPEFLTYFQNEAQLEKSRLLSDRFSAERPKGSFSTLEIQRTEQGDSAMYLCASSFTGGYGYTFGSGTRLTVV.

The chain uses TRBV6-5 and TRBJ1-3; D is uncertain. Germline CDR1 reads MNHEY; CDR2 reads SVGAGI. The CDR3 loop spans 12 amino acids. V lost 7 bases and J 0 bases, leaving 4 bases between the germline ends. DNA for the CDR3: TGTGCCAGCATATACTCTGGAAACACCATATATTTT. This codes for CASIYSGNTIYF.

The chain employs TRBV3-1 (or the pseudogene TRBV3-2) and TRBJ2-7, with 10 nucleotides matching TRBD2. The CDR3 has 17 residues. Unmatched junction bases numbered 11, after V lost 1 base and J lost 5 bases. CDR1 is LGHDT and CDR2 is YNNKEL in the germline V gene (reference sequence). The CDR3 protein is CASSQVSGGRYLNEQYF. The CDR3 DNA reads as TGTGCCAGCAGCCAAGTTAGCGGGGGGCGCTACCTGAACGAGCAGTACTTC.

The CDR3 sequence is CASQLGDRGSYEQYF. DNA of the CDR3: TGTGCCAGCCAATTAGGGGACAGGGGTTCCTACGAGCAGTACTTC. V is TRBV18 and J is TRBJ2-7, with 10 bases fitting TRBD1. This CDR3 is 15 amino acids long. Trimming took 8 bases from V and 1 from J; bases not matched to a gene: 8. Looked up from germline, CDR1 is KGHSH and CDR2 is LQKENI.

This chain uses TRBV6-6 with TRBJ2-7; 9 positions agree with TRBD1. Unmatched junction bases numbered 7, after V lost 5 bases and J lost 5 bases. Germline V gives CDR1 MNHNY, CDR2 SVGAGI (reference sequence). The CDR3 is 14 residues long. For the CDR3, the DNA is TGTGCCAGCAGTGACGGGACAGGGCTTAACGAGCAGTACTTC. This sequence encodes CASSDGTGLNEQYF.

The chain has TRBV24-1 and TRBJ2-5, with unresolved D. Trimming shortened V by 6 bases and J by 4 bases, and 11 bases separated the two germline ends. The length of the CDR3 is 13 residues. The germline CDR1 and CDR2 sequences are KGHDR and SFDVKD. Here the CDR3 DNA reads TGTGCCACCAGTCAAGGCCGGGTAGAGACCCAGTACTTC. Translating it yields CATSQGRVETQYF.

V is TRBV10-1 and J is TRBJ2-2; tentative D call: TRBD2 (6 bases). CDR3 size: 15 residues. Germline lookup yields CDR1 WNHNN and CDR2 SYGVQD (reference sequence). The ends were cut back, 6 bases at V and 1 base at J, with 12 bases in the middle. Written as DNA, the CDR3 is TGCGCCAGCAGCCTATCGGGGGTGAACACCGGGGAGCTGTTTTTT. Amino acid sequence: CASSLSGVNTGELFF.

This chain uses TRBV24-1 with TRBJ1-5; maybe TRBD1 (5 bases). Germline-derived CDR1 and CDR2 are KGHDR and SFDVKD. CDR3 length: 13 residues. Trimming removed 6 bases at V and 4 bases at J, with 9 bases between. This chain's CDR3 is CATSSQGNQPQHF. The CDR3 bases are TGTGCCACCAGTTCTCAGGGAAATCAGCCCCAGCATTTT.

The V gene is TRBV19, the J gene TRBJ2-7, with TRBD1 as a possible D gene (5 bases). CDR3 length: 15 amino acids. Germline assignment: CDR1 LNHDA and CDR2 SQIVND (reference sequence). Trimming cost V 5 bases and J 2 bases, with 16 bases left between them. The CDR3 protein is CASSATAGFPYEQYF. In nucleotides, the CDR3 is TGTGCCAGTAGTGCGACCGCAGGGTTCCCCTACGAGCAGTACTTC.

The V gene is TRBV4-2, the J gene TRBJ2-5, with 8 bases that match TRBD1. Germline CDR1 is LGHNA and CDR2 is YNFKEQ. CDR3 size: 15 residues. V trimming: 3 bases; J trimming: 2 bases; junction bases outside the gene matches: 5. Here the CDR3 DNA reads TGTGCCAGCAGCCAGGTACAGGGGGTTCAAGAGACCCAGTACTTC. Encoded protein: CASSQVQGVQETQYF.

CDR3 amino acids: CASSLRRSSGELFF. The CDR3 DNA is TGTGCCAGCAGCTTAAGGAGGTCGAGCGGGGAGCTGTTTTTT. This rearrangement joins TRBV7-3 to TRBJ2-2; D may be TRBD2 (5 bases). CDR1 is SGHTA and CDR2 is FQGTGA in the germline V gene. V lost 1 base and J 7 bases, leaving 10 bases between the germline ends. The CDR3 is 14 residues long.

This clone has only a few counts. The J gene is TRBJ1-6, the V gene TRBV28; a possible D gene is TRBD1 (6 bases). V lost 2 bases to trimming and J lost 2 bases, with 13 bases between them. The V gene's germline CDR1 is MDHEN and CDR2 SYDVKM. The CDR3 is 17 residues long. For the CDR3, the DNA is TGTGCCAGCAGTTTAGGGGGGGGCAAGACCTATAATTCACCCCTCCACTTT. Translated, it gives CASSLGGGKTYNSPLHF.

The sample holds one count of this clone. The chain combines TRBV9 with TRBJ2-1, with 8 bases aligning to TRBD2. The CDR3 sequence is 15 residues long. V shed 0 bases, J shed 7 bases, and the junction held 6 bases outside the gene matches. Per the germline V gene, CDR1 is SGDLS and CDR2 is YYNGEE. CDR3 nucleotide sequence: TGTGCCAGCAGCGTAGAAGGCGGGGGGCTAAATGAGCAGTTCTTC. Protein product: CASSVEGGGLNEQFF. The full variable domain, rest sourced from reference TRBV9 and TRBJ2-1, is DSGVTQTPKHLITATGQRVTLRCSPRSGDLSVYWYQQSLDQGLQFLIQYYNGEERAKGNILERFSAQQFPDLHSELNLSSLELGDSALYFCASSVEGGGLNEQFFGPGTRLTVL.

The J gene is TRBJ2-1, the V gene TRBV11-3; TRBD1 agrees at 10 bases. The length of the CDR3 is 14 residues. CDR1 and CDR2 (germline): SGHNT, YENEEA. The V gene end was trimmed by 4 bases and the J gene end by 7 bases; junction bases not matched to a gene: 4. CDR3 residues: CASSSRTGGNEQFF. DNA for the CDR3: TGTGCCAGCAGCTCAAGGACAGGGGGAAATGAGCAGTTCTTC. Using reference TRBV11-3 and TRBJ2-1 for the parts outside the CDR3, the full variable domain is EAGVVQSPRYKIIEKKQPVAFWCNPISGHNTLYWYLQNLGQGPELLIRYENEEAVDDSQLPKDRFSAERLKGVDSTLKIQPAELGDSAVYLCASSSRTGGNEQFFGPGTRLTVL.

This clone was seen a few times. The chain joins TRBV2 to TRBJ2-4; TRBD2 agrees at 12 bases. V gave up 7 bases and J gave up 0 bases; unmatched junction bases: 10. This CDR3 spans 18 amino acids. CDR1 and CDR2 from the germline V gene are SNHLY and FYNNEI. CDR3 loop: CASMDSLAGGIAKNIQYF. The DNA of the CDR3 is TGTGCCAGCATGGACTCTCTAGCGGGGGGGATAGCCAAAAACATTCAGTACTTC.

The chain recombines TRBV19 with TRBJ2-7, with a possible D match to TRBD2 (6 bases). The V and J ends lost 1 base and 2 bases respectively, with 9 bases between them. The CDR3 extends over 14 amino acids. Germline values: CDR1 LNHDA, CDR2 SQIVND (reference sequence). The CDR3 protein is CASSIAAGTYEQYF. The CDR3, as DNA: TGTGCCAGTAGTATAGCGGCGGGAACCTACGAGCAGTACTTC.

This chain uses TRBV10-3 with TRBJ1-1, with a possible D match to TRBD1 (6 bases). CDR3 length: 14 residues. Looked up from germline, CDR1 is ENHRY and CDR2 is SYGVKD. Trimming pared 6 bases from V and 3 bases from J, leaving 14 bases between. The CDR3 coding sequence is TGTGCCATCAGCCCACAGGGTCAATACACTGAAGCTTTCTTT. It is translated as CAISPQGQYTEAFF.

The rearrangement links TRBV5-4 to TRBJ1-1, with a possible D match to TRBD1 (6 bases). From germline, CDR1 is SGHNT and CDR2 YYREEE (reference sequence). The ends were cut back, 4 bases at V and 5 bases at J, with 21 bases in the middle. The CDR3 covers 16 residues. The CDR3 spells CASSGWGAGARTEAFF. DNA for the CDR3: TGTGCCAGCAGCGGATGGGGAGCGGGGGCCAGGACTGAAGCTTTCTTT.

The count of this clone is one. The chain uses TRBV5-1 and TRBJ2-1, with 10 bases identical to TRBD1. The J segment lost 8 bases and the V segment lost 4 bases, leaving 9 bases of the junction unmatched. This CDR3 region has 15 residues. Germline loops: CDR1 SGHRS, CDR2 YFSETQ. The CDR3 bases are TGCGCCAGCAGCGTAGACAGGGGGCGAGGGTATGAGCAGTTCTTC. This encodes CASSVDRGRGYEQFF.

This clone appeared once. The chain recombines TRBV21-1 with TRBJ2-2; TRBD2 is taken as the D call from the table, unchecked against the DNA. TRBV21-1 is an annotated pseudogene. There are 13 residues in the CDR3. The CDR3 region is CASSRLVPGELFF. The CDR3 nucleotides are TGTGCCAGCAGCAGACTAGTCCCCGGGGAGCTGTTTTTT.

J is TRBJ1-1 and V is TRBV7-2; 8 nucleotides line up with TRBD1. This CDR3 has 13 amino acids. Trimming took 7 bases from V and 8 from J; bases not matched to a gene: 9. Germline-derived CDR1 and CDR2 are SGHTA and FQGNSA. The CDR3 reads CASIVTGVKEAFF. CDR3 nucleotide sequence: TGTGCCAGCATTGTGACAGGGGTGAAAGAAGCTTTCTTT.